This T cell receptor beta chain came from a study of blood T cells in healthy people across ages. The authors ran a second PCR of 7 to 11 cycles using a sample-barcoded 5' primer and a J-beta primer mix. MiXCR was run by TCRdb on the 5' RACE reads, yielding one entry per CDR3 protein. Counted here are 650,000 to 1,000,000 distinct CDR3 sequences, about 36% occurring once; the ten biggest clones make up under 15%. With each sample, at least 5 micrograms of total RNA were extracted. To note about this clonotype: Its antigen is unidentified.

V lost 10 bases and J lost 7, with 23 bases in between. Germline loops: CDR1 MNHNS, CDR2 SASEGT. The CDR3 spans 15 residues. Study-level results: Age brought a roughly linear fall in TCR beta diversity measured per million T cells. A greater number of naive CD4+ cells and higher diversity distinguished long-lived donors from aged donors.

Sequenced input: blood. The TCR was taken from a man between 18 and 35 years old in good health. The chain combines TRBV6-1 with TRBJ1-3; weak D call: TRBD1 (5 bases). CDR3 region: CAIQRDPGGLNTIYF. CDR3 bases: TGTGCCATCCAACGCGACCCGGGGGGTCTCAACACCATATATTTT.